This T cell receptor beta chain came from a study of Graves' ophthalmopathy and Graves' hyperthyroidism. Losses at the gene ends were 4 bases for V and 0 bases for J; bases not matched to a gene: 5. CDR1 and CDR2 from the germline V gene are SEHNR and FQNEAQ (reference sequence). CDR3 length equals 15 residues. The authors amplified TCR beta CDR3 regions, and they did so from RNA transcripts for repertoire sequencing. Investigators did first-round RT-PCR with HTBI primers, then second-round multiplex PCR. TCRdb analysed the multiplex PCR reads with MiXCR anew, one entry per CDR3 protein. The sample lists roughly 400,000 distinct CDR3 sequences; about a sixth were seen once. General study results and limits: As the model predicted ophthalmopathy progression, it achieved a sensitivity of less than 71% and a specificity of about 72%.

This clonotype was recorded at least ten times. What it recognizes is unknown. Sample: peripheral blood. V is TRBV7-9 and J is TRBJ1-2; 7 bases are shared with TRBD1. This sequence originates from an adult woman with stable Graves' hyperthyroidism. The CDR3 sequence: CASSSWDRSNYGYTF. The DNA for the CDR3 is TGTGCCAGCAGCTCCTGGGACAGATCTAACTATGGCTACACCTTC.